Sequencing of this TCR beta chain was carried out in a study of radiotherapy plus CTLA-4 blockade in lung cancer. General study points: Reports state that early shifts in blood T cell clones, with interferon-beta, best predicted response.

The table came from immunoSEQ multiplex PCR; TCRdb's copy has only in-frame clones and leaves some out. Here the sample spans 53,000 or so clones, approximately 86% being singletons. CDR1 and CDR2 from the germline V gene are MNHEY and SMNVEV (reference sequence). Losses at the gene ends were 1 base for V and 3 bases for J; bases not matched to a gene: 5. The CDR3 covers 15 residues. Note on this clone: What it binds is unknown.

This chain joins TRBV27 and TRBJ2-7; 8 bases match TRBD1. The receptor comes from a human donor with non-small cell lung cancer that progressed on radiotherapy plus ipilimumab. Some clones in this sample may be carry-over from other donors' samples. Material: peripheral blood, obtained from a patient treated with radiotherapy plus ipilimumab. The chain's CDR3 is CASSLFRTGNYEQYF. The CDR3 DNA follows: TGTGCCAGCAGTTTATTCCGGACAGGGAACTACGAGCAGTACTTC.